The 25 T cell receptor beta chains given below trace back to one sample, sequenced in a study of blood T cells in healthy people across ages. Using a J-beta primer mix together with a sample-barcoded 5' primer, a second PCR was run for 7 to 11 cycles. Each CDR3 protein is one row after TCRdb ran MiXCR on the 5' RACE reads. The data show some 1.4 million distinct CDR3 sequences, about 43% seen once. The sample comprised blood. The receptors come from a woman aged 18-29 years in good health.

The table lists this clonotype with a few counts. The V and J genes are TRBV5-1 and TRBJ1-2; 8 bases are shared with TRBD1. The CDR3 consists of 15 residues. Germline CDR1 reads SGHRS; CDR2 reads YFSETQ. After removal of 3 bases from V and 4 bases from J, the junction contained 8 bases not matched to a gene. The CDR3 sequence: CASSSGTGIPYGYTF. CDR3 bases: TGCGCCAGCAGCTCCGGGACAGGAATTCCCTATGGCTACACCTTC.

In this sample, this clonotype turned up a few times. The chain employs TRBV9 and TRBJ1-2; D remains unclear. The CDR3 is made up of 15 amino acids. The V gene's germline CDR1 is SGDLS and CDR2 YYNGEE. V lost 0 bases, J lost 0 bases, and 9 bases lay in between. This chain's CDR3 is CASSVEGDTNYGYTF. CDR3 bases: TGTGCCAGCAGCGTAGAAGGAGATACTAACTATGGCTACACCTTC.

This clonotype has a handful of counts. The V gene is TRBV6-5, the J gene TRBJ2-1; D is unclear. The length of the CDR3 is 11 residues. CDR1 MNHEY and CDR2 SVGAGI come from the germline V gene. V dropped 10 bases and J dropped 6 bases, with 10 bases sitting between them. CDR3 region: CATSWGNEQFF. CDR3 DNA sequence: TGTGCCACCTCCTGGGGCAATGAGCAGTTCTTC.

The V and J genes are TRBV20-1 and TRBJ1-1, with TRBD1 matching over 7 bases. Per the germline V gene, CDR1 is DFQATT and CDR2 is SNEGSKA (reference sequence). V lost 3 bases, J lost 0 bases, and 4 bases stayed unmatched. The CDR3 runs to 14 residues. The CDR3 nucleotides read TGCAGTGCTAGGGGGGGGACAGTGAACACTGAAGCTTTCTTT. Encoded protein: CSARGGTVNTEAFF.

This clonotype has a single count. The chain carries TRBV20-1 and TRBJ2-5; D gene ambiguous. CDR1 and CDR2 from the germline V gene are DFQATT and SNEGSKA (reference sequence). Trimming stripped 2 bases from V and 11 bases from J, with 27 bases between. The CDR3 is 16 residues long. CDR3 loop: CSARPRTVQTANEQYF. The CDR3 nucleotides read TGCAGTGCTAGACCCCGGACCGTACAGACCGCGAATGAGCAGTACTTC.

This chain uses TRBV29-1 with TRBJ1-5, with 7 positions matching TRBD1. J lost 5 bases, V lost 4 bases, and 5 bases had no gene match. The CDR3 sequence is 13 residues long. Germline CDR1 reads SQVTM; CDR2 reads ANQGSEA. CDR3 sequence: CSVAGGEDQPQHF. The CDR3 DNA reads as TGCAGCGTTGCAGGGGGAGAGGATCAGCCCCAGCATTTT.

The J gene is TRBJ2-5, the V gene TRBV5-1, with 10 positions matching TRBD2. The J call may be faulty, since TRBJ2-1 better matches the DNA end. CDR1 is SGHRS, CDR2 YFSETQ, per germline. The CDR3 consists of 16 residues. DNA for the CDR3: TGCGCCAGCAGCTTGGATGCTAGCGGGAGTGTTGGGACCCAGTTCTTC. Residues: CASSLDASGSVGTQFF.

This chain links TRBV2 with TRBJ2-7; 13 bases are a match to TRBD2. J was trimmed by 0 bases and V by 4 bases; bases with no gene match: 3. The V gene's germline CDR1 is SNHLY and CDR2 FYNNEI. The CDR3 sequence is 16 residues long. CDR3 region: CASSAGTSGNSYEQYF. The CDR3, as DNA: TGTGCCAGCAGTGCAGGGACTAGCGGGAACTCCTACGAGCAGTACTTC. Variable domain in full (rest from reference TRBV2 and TRBJ2-7): EPEVTQTPSHQVTQMGQEVILRCVPISNHLYFYWYRQILGQKVEFLVSFYNNEISEKSEIFDDQFSVERPDGSNFTLKIRSTKLEDSAMYFCASSAGTSGNSYEQYFGPGTRLTVT.

This chain connects TRBV10-3 to TRBJ1-5, with 8 bases fitting TRBD1. The CDR3 sequence is 15 residues long. The V segment lost 3 bases and the J segment 3 bases; nucleotides outside the gene matches: 4. Germline loops: CDR1 ENHRY, CDR2 SYGVKD. The CDR3, as DNA: TGTGCCATCAGTGACGGGACAGGCGTCAATCAGCCCCAGCATTTT. Translation gives CAISDGTGVNQPQHF.

The chain joins TRBV20-1 to TRBJ2-5; 8 nucleotides align to TRBD2. Germline V gene data show CDR1 as DFQATT and CDR2 as SNEGSKA (reference sequence). This CDR3 has 16 amino acids. After removal of 6 bases from V and 7 bases from J, the junction contained 19 bases not matched to a gene. This CDR3 reads CSAGPGGGVASGTQYF. CDR3 in DNA: TGCAGTGCCGGCCCCGGGGGGGGCGTAGCAAGCGGGACCCAGTACTTC.

The rearrangement links TRBV4-1 to TRBJ2-7, with D unclear. Trimming pared 0 bases from V and 1 base from J, leaving 16 bases between. Per the germline V gene, CDR1 is MGHRA and CDR2 is YSYEKL. This CDR3 spans 17 amino acids. The CDR3 loop reads CASSQDFVAVTSYEQYF. CDR3 sequence (DNA): TGCGCCAGCAGCCAAGATTTCGTGGCGGTAACTTCCTACGAGCAGTACTTC.

The rearrangement links TRBV7-2 to TRBJ2-5; a possible D gene is TRBD2 (6 bases). This CDR3 spans 13 amino acids. The germline V gene has CDR1 SGHTA and CDR2 FQGNSA. Between the trimmed V and J ends, which lost 5 bases and 11 bases, there was a span of 18 bases. The CDR3, as DNA: TGTGCCAGCAGCCGGGACTTTACAAAGGAGCAGTACTTC. This sequence encodes CASSRDFTKEQYF.

The chain couples TRBV27 to TRBJ1-2, with TRBD1 identical over 10 bases. V gave up 0 bases and J gave up 4 bases; unmatched junction bases: 5. CDR3 size: 16 residues. In germline, CDR1 is MNHEY, CDR2 SMNVEV (reference sequence). The DNA for the CDR3 is TGTGCCAGCAGTTTATCCCGGACAGGGGGAGGCTATGGCTACACCTTC. Its protein product is CASSLSRTGGGYGYTF.

A note on this clonotype: This may stem from a read error, because a much larger clone lies one nucleotide away. V gene TRBV7-2 combines with J gene TRBJ2-1, with D perhaps TRBD2 (6 bases). Trimming shortened V by 5 bases and J by 7 bases, and 15 bases separated the two germline ends. The CDR3 covers 14 residues. Germline V CDR1 and CDR2: SGHTA, FQGNSA. The CDR3 DNA follows: TGTGCCAGCAGCGATAATACTGGAGGGAATGAGCAGTTCTTC. Its translation: CASSDNTGGNEQFF.

This sequence joins TRBV11-2 and TRBJ1-2, with D uncertain. CDR1 and CDR2 from the germline V gene are SGHAT and FQNNGV. The CDR3 has 14 amino acids. Deletions cut 2 bases from V and 5 bases from J, with 12 bases between. This chain's CDR3 is CASSLSGIIYGYTF. CDR3 DNA: TGTGCCAGCAGCTTATCTGGGATCATTTATGGCTACACCTTC.

This clonotype came up a few times. The chain combines TRBV18 with TRBJ2-6; 12 bases align to TRBD1. V lost 5 bases and J lost 2; bases outside the gene matches: 4. This CDR3 contains 17 residues. CDR1 KGHSH and CDR2 LQKENI come from the germline V gene. The CDR3 is CASSMGQGAPGANVLTF. DNA for the CDR3: TGTGCCAGCTCAATGGGACAGGGGGCACCTGGGGCCAACGTCCTGACTTTC.

The rearrangement joins TRBV4-1 to TRBJ1-2; a possible D gene is TRBD1 (5 bases). V lost 1 base, J lost 7 bases, and 16 bases lay in between. The germline gives CDR1 MGHRA, CDR2 YSYEKL. The CDR3 runs 15 residues. CDR3 sequence (DNA): TGCGCCAGCAGCCAAGGCGGAACAGGTCAGAGTGGCTACACCTTC. It specifies CASSQGGTGQSGYTF.

This clonotype was counted a few times. This chain connects TRBV5-1 to TRBJ2-5; 8 positions agree with TRBD2. The germline gives CDR1 SGHRS, CDR2 YFSETQ. This CDR3 region has 15 residues. Unmatched junction bases numbered 4, after V lost 2 bases and J lost 1 base. CDR3 DNA sequence: TGCGCCAGCAGCTTCGGCGGGGGGTTCCAAGAGACCCAGTACTTC. Its protein product is CASSFGGGFQETQYF. Drawing the rest from reference TRBV5-1 and TRBJ2-5, the complete variable domain is KAGVTQTPRYLIKTRGQQVTLSCSPISGHRSVSWYQQTPGQGLQFLFEYFSETQRNKGNFPGRFSGRQFSNSRSEMNVSTLELGDSALYLCASSFGGGFQETQYFGPGTRLLVL.

V is TRBV5-4 and J is TRBJ2-3; 9 nucleotides agree with TRBD2. The CDR3 spans 16 residues. The V gene's germline CDR1 is SGHNT and CDR2 YYREEE (reference sequence). V shed 0 bases and J 3 bases; nucleotides not matched to a gene: 5. DNA of the CDR3: TGTGCCAGCAGCTTGGCTAGCGGGATGAAAACAGATACGCAGTATTTT. Its protein is CASSLASGMKTDTQYF.

This rearrangement joins TRBV7-6 to TRBJ2-5; TRBD1 aligns across 8 bases. CDR3 length: 15 residues. Trimming cost V 5 bases and J 1 base; bases outside gene matches: 6. Germline assignment: CDR1 SGHVS and CDR2 FNYEAQ. CDR3 residues: CASSPRTGTQETQYF. CDR3 DNA: TGTGCCAGCAGCCCACGGACAGGGACCCAAGAGACCCAGTACTTC.

This chain uses TRBV28 with TRBJ1-3, with D possibly TRBD1 on 6 matching bases. CDR1 MDHEN and CDR2 SYDVKM come from the germline V gene. This CDR3 spans 16 amino acids. The germline V and J ends were trimmed by 7 bases and 4 bases, with 20 bases remaining between them. The CDR3 here is CASISPGGAAGNTIYF. CDR3 DNA sequence: TGTGCCAGCATCTCCCCCGGGGGGGCTGCAGGAAACACCATATATTTT.

This chain joins TRBV7-9 and TRBJ2-1; no firm D call. The V end was cut by 5 bases, the J end by 8 bases, with 10 bases between. This CDR3 has 12 amino acids. Germline lookup yields CDR1 SEHNR and CDR2 FQNEAQ (reference sequence). CDR3: CASSRRKDEQFF. CDR3 sequence (DNA): TGTGCCAGCAGCCGACGGAAAGATGAGCAGTTCTTC.

The chain carries TRBV7-9 and TRBJ2-3; 7 bases are shared with TRBD2. The germline CDR1 and CDR2 sequences are SEHNR and FQNEAQ (reference sequence). There are 13 residues in the CDR3. Germline trimming cut 6 bases from V and 6 bases from J; bases unmatched to any gene: 6. The CDR3 is CASRRPGGDTQYF. Written as DNA, the CDR3 is TGTGCCAGCAGACGCCCCGGGGGGGATACGCAGTATTTT.

The V gene is TRBV12-3 or TRBV12-4, the J gene TRBJ2-7, with 9 bases lining up with TRBD2. The CDR3 contains 17 residues. V was clipped by 6 bases and J by 0 bases; unmatched bases: 12. This chain's CDR3 is CASSPQVSGGRSYEQYF. CDR3 in DNA: TGTGCCAGCAGCCCACAGGTTAGCGGGGGACGCTCCTACGAGCAGTACTTC.

Points on this clonotype: At one end, the junction sequence differs from germline, possibly due to a read error. The chain is built from TRBV5-6 and TRBJ2-6; D possibly matches TRBD1 or TRBD2 (5 bases each). The CDR3 is made up of 14 amino acids. Germline lookup yields CDR1 SGHDT and CDR2 YYEEEE. The CDR3: CASSFRSGANVLNF. CDR3 coding DNA: TGTGCCAGCAGCTTCCGGTCCGGGGCCAACGTCCTGAATTTC.